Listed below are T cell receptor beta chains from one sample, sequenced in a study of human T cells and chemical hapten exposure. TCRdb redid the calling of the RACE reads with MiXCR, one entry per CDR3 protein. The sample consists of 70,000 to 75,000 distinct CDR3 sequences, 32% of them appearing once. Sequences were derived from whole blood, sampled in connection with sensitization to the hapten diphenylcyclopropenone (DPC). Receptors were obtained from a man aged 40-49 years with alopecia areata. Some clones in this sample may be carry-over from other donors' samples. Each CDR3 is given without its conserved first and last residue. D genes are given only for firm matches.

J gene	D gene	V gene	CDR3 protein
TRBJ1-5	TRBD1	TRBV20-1	SARDRLNQPQH
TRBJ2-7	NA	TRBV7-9	ASSLASFETGSTYEQY
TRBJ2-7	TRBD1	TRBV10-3	AISEPDRVYEQY
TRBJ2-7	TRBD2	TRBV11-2	ASSSPGTSGYEQY
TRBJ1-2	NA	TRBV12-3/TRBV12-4	ASSPAAGMNYGYT
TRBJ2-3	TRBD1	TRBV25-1	ASKGTGRRADTQY
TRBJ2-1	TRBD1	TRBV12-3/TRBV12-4	ASNPQGAKVQGEQF
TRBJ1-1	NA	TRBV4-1	ASSQDGGTNTEAF
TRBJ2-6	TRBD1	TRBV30	ACIPGQGFSGANVLT
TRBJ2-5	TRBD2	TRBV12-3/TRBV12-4	ASSSLAVQETQY
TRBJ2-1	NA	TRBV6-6	ASSSFGDNEQF
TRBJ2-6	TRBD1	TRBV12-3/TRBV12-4	ASSFGTGGSGANVLT
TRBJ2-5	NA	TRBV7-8	ASSSWTVGPPPATQY
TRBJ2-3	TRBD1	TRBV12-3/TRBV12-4	ASSFAGTGITDTQY
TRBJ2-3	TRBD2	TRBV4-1	ASSQGTSGFSTDTQY
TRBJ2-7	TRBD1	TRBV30	AWSMGQSYEQY
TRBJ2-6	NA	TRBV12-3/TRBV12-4	ASSFHRAGANVLT
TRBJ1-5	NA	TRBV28	ASSWGSNQPQH
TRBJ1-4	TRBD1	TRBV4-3	ASSQEESLDRRKIEKLF
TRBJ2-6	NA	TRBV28	ASSGGANVLT